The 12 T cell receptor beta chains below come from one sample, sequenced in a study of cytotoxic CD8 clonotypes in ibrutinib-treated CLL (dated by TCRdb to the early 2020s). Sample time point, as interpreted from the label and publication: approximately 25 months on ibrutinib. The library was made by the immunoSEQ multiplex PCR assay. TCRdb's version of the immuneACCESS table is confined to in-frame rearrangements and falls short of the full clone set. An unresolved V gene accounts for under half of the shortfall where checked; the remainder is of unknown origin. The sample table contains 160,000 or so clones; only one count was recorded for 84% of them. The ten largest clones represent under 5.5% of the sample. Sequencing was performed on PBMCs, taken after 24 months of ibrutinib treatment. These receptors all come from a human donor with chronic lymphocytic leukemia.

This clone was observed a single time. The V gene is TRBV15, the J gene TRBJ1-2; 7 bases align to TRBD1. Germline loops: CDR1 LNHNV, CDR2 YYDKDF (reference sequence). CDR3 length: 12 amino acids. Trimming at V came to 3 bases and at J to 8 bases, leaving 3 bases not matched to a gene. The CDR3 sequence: CATSSDRVGYTF. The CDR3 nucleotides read TGTGCCACCAGCAGCGACAGGGTGGGCTACACCTTC.

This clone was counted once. The CDR3 DNA reads as TGTGCCAGCAGTTTATGGGGCAGGGAGGGCAATCAGCCCCAGCATTTT. Protein product: CASSLWGREGNQPQHF. V is TRBV28 and J is TRBJ1-5, with D possibly TRBD1 on 5 matching bases. This CDR3 region has 16 residues. Germline lookup yields CDR1 MDHEN and CDR2 SYDVKM. The V gene lost 0 bases and the J gene lost 2 bases, with 11 bases spanning the gap. The variable domain in full, completed from reference TRBV28 and TRBJ1-5, reads DVKVTQSSRYLVKRTGEKVFLECVQDMDHENMFWYRQDPGLGLRLIYFSYDVKMKEKGDIPEGYSVSREKKERFSLILESASTNQTSMYLCASSLWGREGNQPQHFGDGTRLSIL.

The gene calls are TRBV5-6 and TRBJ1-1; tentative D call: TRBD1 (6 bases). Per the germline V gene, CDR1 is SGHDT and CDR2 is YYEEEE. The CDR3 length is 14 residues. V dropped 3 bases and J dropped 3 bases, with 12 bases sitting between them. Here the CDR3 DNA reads TGTGCCAGCAGCTGGGGGCCACAGGACACTGAAGCTTTCTTT. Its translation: CASSWGPQDTEAFF.

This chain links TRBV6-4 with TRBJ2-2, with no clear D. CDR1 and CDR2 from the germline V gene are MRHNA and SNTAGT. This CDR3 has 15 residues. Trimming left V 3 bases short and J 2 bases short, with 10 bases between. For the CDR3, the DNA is TGTGCCAGCAGTGAACTACCCAAAAACACCGGGGAGCTGTTTTTT. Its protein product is CASSELPKNTGELFF.

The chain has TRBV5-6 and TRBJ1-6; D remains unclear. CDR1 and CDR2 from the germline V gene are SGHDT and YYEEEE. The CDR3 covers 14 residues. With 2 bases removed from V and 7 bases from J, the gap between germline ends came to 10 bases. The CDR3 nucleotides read TGTGCCAGCAGCTTCATGCGAGGGAATTCACCCCTCCACTTT. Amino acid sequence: CASSFMRGNSPLHF.

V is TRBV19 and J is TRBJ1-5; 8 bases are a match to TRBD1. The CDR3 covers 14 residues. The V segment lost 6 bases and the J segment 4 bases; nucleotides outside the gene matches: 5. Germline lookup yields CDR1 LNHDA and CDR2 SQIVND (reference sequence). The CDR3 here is CASSTRQGNQPQHF. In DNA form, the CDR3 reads TGTGCCAGTAGCACCAGACAGGGGAATCAGCCCCAGCATTTT.

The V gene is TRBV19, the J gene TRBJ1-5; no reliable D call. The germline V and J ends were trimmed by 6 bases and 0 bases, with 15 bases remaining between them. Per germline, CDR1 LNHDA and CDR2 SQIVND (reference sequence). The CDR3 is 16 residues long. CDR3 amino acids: CASRHETVYSNQPQHF. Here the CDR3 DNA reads TGTGCCAGTAGACACGAGACGGTTTATAGCAATCAGCCCCAGCATTTT.

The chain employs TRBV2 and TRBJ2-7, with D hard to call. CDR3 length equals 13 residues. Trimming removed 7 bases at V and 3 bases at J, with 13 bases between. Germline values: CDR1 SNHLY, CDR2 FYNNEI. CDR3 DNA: TGTGCCAGCACCGAAGGGTTTGGCTACGAGCAGTACTTC. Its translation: CASTEGFGYEQYF.

CDR3 bases: TGTGCCAGCAGTTACGGTTCGGGACTACTGAACACTGAAGCTTTCTTT. This translates into CASSYGSGLLNTEAFF. J is TRBJ1-1 and V is TRBV6-6, with D perhaps TRBD1 (5 bases). CDR1 is MNHNY, CDR2 SVGAGI, per germline (reference sequence). The CDR3 spans 16 residues. The germline V and J ends were trimmed by 2 bases and 0 bases, with 13 bases remaining between them.

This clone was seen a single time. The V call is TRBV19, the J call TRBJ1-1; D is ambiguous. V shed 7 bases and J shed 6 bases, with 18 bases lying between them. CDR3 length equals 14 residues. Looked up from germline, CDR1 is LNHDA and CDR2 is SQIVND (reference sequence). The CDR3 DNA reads TGTGCCAGTACCCACTGGGTCGGACGCGCTGAAGCTTTCTTT. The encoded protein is CASTHWVGRAEAFF.

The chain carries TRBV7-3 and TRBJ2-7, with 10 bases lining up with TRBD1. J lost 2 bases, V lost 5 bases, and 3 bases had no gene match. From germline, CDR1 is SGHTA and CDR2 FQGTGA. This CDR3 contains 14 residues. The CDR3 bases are TGTGCCAGCAGCCCGGGGACAGGGGCCTACGAGCAGTACTTC. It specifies CASSPGTGAYEQYF.

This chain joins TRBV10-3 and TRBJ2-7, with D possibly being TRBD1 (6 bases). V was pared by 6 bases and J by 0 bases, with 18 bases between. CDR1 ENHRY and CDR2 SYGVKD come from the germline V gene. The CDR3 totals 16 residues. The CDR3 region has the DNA TGTGCCATCAGCGACCCCGGGACACGATTCTCCTACGAGCAGTACTTC. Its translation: CAISDPGTRFSYEQYF.